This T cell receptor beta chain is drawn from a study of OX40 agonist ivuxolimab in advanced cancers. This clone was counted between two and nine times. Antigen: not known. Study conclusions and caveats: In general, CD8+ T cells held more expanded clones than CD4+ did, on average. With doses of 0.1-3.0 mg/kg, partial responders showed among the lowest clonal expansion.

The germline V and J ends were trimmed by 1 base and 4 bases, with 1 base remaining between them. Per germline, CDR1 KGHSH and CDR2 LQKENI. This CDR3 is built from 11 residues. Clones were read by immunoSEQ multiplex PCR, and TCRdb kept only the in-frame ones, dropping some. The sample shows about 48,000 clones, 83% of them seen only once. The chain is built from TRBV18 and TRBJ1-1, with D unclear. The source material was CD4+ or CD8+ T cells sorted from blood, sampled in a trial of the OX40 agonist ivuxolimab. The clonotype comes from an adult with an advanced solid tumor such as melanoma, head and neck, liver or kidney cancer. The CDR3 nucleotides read TGTGCCAGCTCACCACTCACTGAAGCTTTCTTT. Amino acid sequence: CASSPLTEAFF.